Presented here are 14 T cell receptor beta chains from one specimen sequenced in a study of human T cells and chemical hapten exposure. Described time point: pre-sensitization, week 0. Treatment: therapeutic diphenylcyclopropenone sensitization with weekly scalp DPC. TCRdb ran MiXCR on the RACE reads and lists one entry per CDR3 protein. Of 80,000 to 95,000 distinct CDR3 sequences in the sample, about 8.9% were seen once. Sequences were derived from whole blood, sampled in connection with sensitization to the hapten diphenylcyclopropenone (DPC). The receptors here all came from a woman aged 40-49 years with alopecia areata. Some clones in this sample may be carry-over from other donors' samples.

The rearrangement joins TRBV3-1 to TRBJ1-4; TRBD1 might be the D (5 bases). This CDR3 spans 14 amino acids. The germline V gene encodes CDR1 LGHDT and CDR2 YNNKEL (reference sequence). Trimming removed 7 bases at V and 12 bases at J, with 21 bases between. The DNA for the CDR3 is TGTGCCAGCACCACCTCCGACGGCCTAGGGGAACTGTTTTTT. It yields the protein CASTTSDGLGELFF. Combining the CDR3 with reference TRBV3-1 and TRBJ1-4 gives the whole variable domain DTAVSQTPKYLVTQMGNDKSIKCEQNLGHDTMYWYKQDSKKFLKIMFSYNNKELIINETVPNRFSPKSPDKAHLNLHINSLELGDSAVYFCASTTSDGLGELFFGSGTQLSVL.

A few counts support this clonotype. V gene TRBV20-1 combines with J gene TRBJ1-5; D perhaps matches TRBD1 (6 bases). Between the trimmed V and J ends, which lost 6 bases and 2 bases, there was a span of 20 bases. This CDR3 has 16 residues. Germline V lookup: CDR1 DFQATT, CDR2 SNEGSKA (reference sequence). The CDR3, as DNA: TGCAGTGCAATCGACCGGAGGGGGGTCCGCAATCAGCCCCAGCATTTT. Amino acids: CSAIDRRGVRNQPQHF.

This clonotype was recorded at least ten times. The chain has TRBV9 and TRBJ1-1, with D perhaps TRBD1 (5 bases). CDR3 length equals 14 residues. The germline V gene encodes CDR1 SGDLS and CDR2 YYNGEE. The V end was cut by 6 bases, the J end by 5 bases, with 17 bases between. The CDR3 DNA reads as TGTGCCAGCACCGACGGACGGGAGGGGACTGAAGCTTTCTTT. It codes for CASTDGREGTEAFF.

This clonotype was recorded a few times. CDR3 in DNA: TGTGCCAGCAGCCAAGATCCAGCGGGGGGGCCTAGAAATGAGCAGTTCTTC. This gives the protein CASSQDPAGGPRNEQFF. This chain connects TRBV3-1 to TRBJ2-1; 10 bases fit TRBD2. The V and J ends lost 0 bases and 7 bases, in that order; junction bases with no gene match: 9. In germline, CDR1 is LGHDT, CDR2 YNNKEL (reference sequence). This CDR3 contains 17 residues.

This chain uses TRBV13 with TRBJ2-7, with D unresolved. The germline gives CDR1 PRHDT, CDR2 FYEKMQ (reference sequence). V was cut by 3 bases and J by 2 bases, with 8 bases left in between. The CDR3 has 13 amino acids. CDR3: CASSFERAYEQYF. In DNA form, the CDR3 reads TGTGCCAGCAGCTTCGAAAGGGCCTACGAGCAGTACTTC. Full variable domain (outside the CDR3, taken from reference TRBV13 and TRBJ2-7): AAGVIQSPRHLIKEKRETATLKCYPIPRHDTVYWYQQGPGQDPQFLISFYEKMQSDKGSIPDRFSAQQFSDYHSELNMSSLELGDSALYFCASSFERAYEQYFGPGTRLTVT.

This clonotype was seen ten or more times. J is TRBJ1-1 and V is TRBV5-1, with 7 bases identical to TRBD1. V lost 7 bases to trimming and J lost 8 bases; unmatched junction nucleotides: 5. The CDR3 sequence is 11 residues long. CDR1 and CDR2 from the germline V gene are SGHRS and YFSETQ. CDR3 DNA: TGCGCCAGCCGCGGAGGGGGCGAAGCTTTCTTT. As protein: CASRGGGEAFF. The full variable domain, in which reference TRBV5-1 and TRBJ1-1 provide the parts outside the CDR3, is KAGVTQTPRYLIKTRGQQVTLSCSPISGHRSVSWYQQTPGQGLQFLFEYFSETQRNKGNFPGRFSGRQFSNSRSEMNVSTLELGDSALYLCASRGGGEAFFGQGTRLTVV.

This clonotype was found many times. The rearrangement links TRBV2 to TRBJ2-1; D unresolved. In germline, CDR1 is SNHLY, CDR2 FYNNEI. The CDR3 contains 14 residues. V was shortened by 4 bases and J by 3 bases, with 10 bases between the two germline ends. CDR3 residues: CASSGGNFYNEQFF. The DNA for the CDR3 is TGTGCCAGCAGTGGTGGGAATTTCTACAATGAGCAGTTCTTC.

This clonotype was picked up many times. V is TRBV5-1 and J is TRBJ2-7; D call uncertain. The CDR3 consists of 15 residues. V lost 4 bases and J 0 bases, leaving 14 bases between the germline ends. Germline CDR1 reads SGHRS; CDR2 reads YFSETQ. In nucleotides, the CDR3 is TGCGCCAGCAGCAAATCAGACCCCAGCTCCTACGAGCAGTACTTC. This encodes CASSKSDPSSYEQYF.

The rearrangement uses TRBV5-6 and TRBJ2-7, with D tentatively TRBD1 (6 bases). The germline CDR1 and CDR2 sequences are SGHDT and YYEEEE. V lost 2 bases and J 4 bases, leaving 16 bases between the germline ends. The CDR3 sequence is 15 residues long. CDR3 amino acids: CASSFGGLLSYEQYF. The DNA of the CDR3 is TGTGCCAGCAGCTTTGGGGGCTTGTTATCTTACGAGCAGTACTTC.

The V call is TRBV3-1, the J call TRBJ1-1; D is unclear. Germline V gene data show CDR1 as LGHDT and CDR2 as YNNKEL (reference sequence). Trimming shortened V by 1 base and J by 3 bases, and 3 bases separated the two germline ends. CDR3 length equals 12 residues. CDR3 sequence (DNA): TGTGCCAGCAGCCAAGCGGACACTGAAGCTTTCTTT. Amino acid sequence: CASSQADTEAFF.

There are many counts of this clonotype. The chain uses TRBV5-1 and TRBJ2-1; 9 bases line up with TRBD1. Germline values: CDR1 SGHRS, CDR2 YFSETQ. CDR3 length: 15 residues. Unmatched junction bases numbered 6, after V lost 4 bases and J lost 4 bases. The CDR3 here is CASSGTGMGYNEQFF. CDR3 nucleotide sequence: TGCGCCAGCAGCGGGACAGGGATGGGATACAATGAGCAGTTCTTC. The full variable domain, completed using reference TRBV5-1 and TRBJ2-1, is KAGVTQTPRYLIKTRGQQVTLSCSPISGHRSVSWYQQTPGQGLQFLFEYFSETQRNKGNFPGRFSGRQFSNSRSEMNVSTLELGDSALYLCASSGTGMGYNEQFFGPGTRLTVL.

The chain links TRBV4-3 to TRBJ2-2; D is perhaps TRBD2 (5 bases). Germline V gene data show CDR1 as LGHNA and CDR2 as YSLEER. The V end lost 1 base, the J end lost 1 base, and 7 bases lay between the germline ends. The CDR3 spans 15 residues. The CDR3 region is CASSQGAGNTGELFF. The CDR3 bases are TGCGCCAGCAGCCAAGGGGCGGGGAACACCGGGGAGCTGTTTTTT.

The chain is built from TRBV5-1 and TRBJ1-4, with 8 bases lining up with TRBD1. The CDR3 has 15 amino acids. Germline CDR1 SGHRS, CDR2 YFSETQ. V shed 4 bases, J shed 2 bases, and the junction held 4 bases outside the gene matches. The chain's CDR3 is CASSPGQVTNEKLFF. CDR3 nucleotides: TGCGCCAGCAGCCCGGGACAGGTGACTAATGAAAAACTGTTTTTT.

The chain uses TRBV11-2 and TRBJ2-7; D gene ambiguous. CDR3 size: 14 residues. CDR1 SGHAT and CDR2 FQNNGV come from the germline V gene. V was trimmed by 1 base and J by 1 base, leaving 8 bases between them. CDR3 sequence reads: CASSLATGSYEQYF. The CDR3 DNA sequence: TGTGCCAGCAGCTTAGCTACGGGTTCCTACGAGCAGTACTTC. Based on the CDR3 plus reference TRBV11-2 and TRBJ2-7, the full variable domain is EAGVAQSPRYKIIEKRQSVAFWCNPISGHATLYWYQQILGQGPKLLIQFQNNGVVDDSQLPKDRFSAERLKGVDSTLKIQPAKLEDSAVYLCASSLATGSYEQYFGPGTRLTVT.